One and the same sample provided the 28 T cell receptor beta chains below, sequenced in a study of tumor-infiltrating lymphocytes in primary liver carcinoma. Constant-region priming of around 500 ng total RNA yielded TCR beta cDNA. Nested multiplex PCR, run for three rounds with slightly modified ARM-PCR, yielded TCR beta libraries. The opening two PCR rounds, approximately 10 cycles each, paired TRBV1-TRBV30 forward primers with a C-beta reverse primer. TCRdb ran MiXCR on the multiplex PCR reads and lists one entry per CDR3 protein. The top ten hold around 30% of the sample, which has approximately 73,000 distinct CDR3 sequences, almost 70% seen once. From 20-30 mg of unsorted bulk tissue, DNA and RNA were co-extracted together. Sequenced material: liver tumor tissue from sampling region 4. Subset of the sample: tumor region T4, right-lateral pole. The receptors here all came from a man between 40 and 49 years old with primary liver carcinoma and hepatitis B virus infection.

V gene TRBV28 combines with J gene TRBJ2-7; 7 bases line up with TRBD1. The germline V gene has CDR1 MDHEN and CDR2 SYDVKM. The CDR3 length is 16 residues. After removal of 7 bases from V and 0 bases from J, the junction contained 12 bases not matched to a gene. CDR3 in amino acids: CASNSLRQGYSYEQYF. Here the CDR3 DNA reads TGTGCCAGCAACTCCCTCCGACAGGGTTACTCCTACGAGCAGTACTTC.

In regard to this clonotype: A read error is possible here, since a much larger clone lies one base away. V gene TRBV10-1 combines with J gene TRBJ1-5, with D uncertain. The CDR3 extends over 13 amino acids. CDR1 is WNHNN and CDR2 is SYGVQD in the germline V gene (reference sequence). Written as DNA, the CDR3 is TGCTCCAGCAGTGAGTCGCTGGGGCAGCCCCAGCATTTT. Translation: CSSSESLGQPQHF.

Turning to this clonotype: A much larger clone lies a single base off, so this may be a read error. The chain joins TRBV30 to TRBJ1-4; tentative D call: TRBD1 (5 bases). CDR1 is GTSNPN, CDR2 SVGIG, per germline (reference sequence). The CDR3 loop spans 14 amino acids. CDR3 sequence: CVWSVNGAGEKLFF. For the CDR3, the DNA is TGTGTCTGGAGTGTAAACGGGGCAGGCGAAAAACTGTTTTTT.

Details on this clonotype: A read error may account for a junction end that differs from germline. The chain joins TRBV10-3 to TRBJ2-1, with D unresolved. The length of the CDR3 is 14 residues. Per germline, CDR1 ENHRY and CDR2 SYGVKD. The CDR3 region has the DNA TGTGCTATCAGTGACTCTAGGGCGGCCGATGAGCAGTTTTTC. Translation gives CAISDSRAADEQFF.

The sample holds many counts of this clonotype. This CDR3 is CASSLTIDAQYF. The CDR3 DNA reads TGTGCCAGCAGCCTGACTATAGACGCGCAGTATTTT. This rearrangement joins TRBV7-9 to TRBJ2-3; a possible D gene is TRBD2 (5 bases). Germline values: CDR1 SEHNR, CDR2 FQNEAQ (reference sequence). V lost 5 bases to trimming and J lost 10 bases, with 13 bases between them. The CDR3 has 12 amino acids.

In the case of this clonotype: A read error is likely, as this CDR3 ends without the conserved phenylalanine or tryptophan. The chain joins TRBV11-2 to TRBJ2-2, with unresolved D. The CDR3 covers 12 residues. Germline lookup yields CDR1 SGHAT and CDR2 FQNNGV. The chain's CDR3 is CTSSIDTGELFL. CDR3 DNA: TGTACCAGCAGCATAGACACCGGGGAGCTGTTTTTA.

This clonotype was counted at least ten times. Here the CDR3 reads CATSDSRASLSEQFF. In nucleotides, the CDR3 is TGTGCCACCAGTGATTCGCGGGCCTCCTTAAGCGAGCAGTTCTTC. The chain joins TRBV24-1 to TRBJ2-1, with a tentative D call TRBD2 (5 bases). V was shortened by 2 bases and J by 10 bases, with 17 bases between the two germline ends. The CDR3 totals 15 residues. Per germline, CDR1 KGHDR and CDR2 SFDVKD.

This clonotype occurred once. One end of the junction varies from germline; a read error may be responsible. The V gene is TRBV5-1, the J gene TRBJ2-7; 12 positions match TRBD1. The CDR3 is made up of 17 amino acids. Looked up from germline, CDR1 is SGHRS and CDR2 is YFSETQ. The CDR3 spells CASSLFPGQGAVDEQYF. The CDR3 bases are TGCGCCAGCAGCCTTTTCCCGGGACAGGGGGCGGTCGACGAGCAGTATTTC.

A note on this clonotype: At one end the junction does not follow the germline gene, possibly because of a read error. The chain joins TRBV6-5 to TRBJ2-3; 8 positions match TRBD1. The germline V gene encodes CDR1 MNHEY and CDR2 SVGAGI. The CDR3 has 16 amino acids. Here the CDR3 DNA reads TGTGCCAGCGGTTATTCAGGGGGCGATGGCACAGATACGCAATATTTT. The encoded protein is CASGYSGGDGTDTQYF.

With regard to this clonotype: Here the CDR3 omits its conserved ending phenylalanine or tryptophan, so a read error is the likely source. CDR3 protein: CSGLGLADNEQFL. CDR3 DNA: TGTAGCGGTCTGGGACTAGCGGACAATGAGCAGTTCTTG. This chain connects TRBV29-1 to TRBJ2-1, with 11 bases aligning to TRBD2. This CDR3 contains 13 residues. Germline CDR1 reads SQVTM; CDR2 reads ANQGSEA.

This clonotype was detected a few times. Given a much more abundant clone one base away, this may be a read error. The V gene is TRBV29-1, the J gene TRBJ2-5; TRBD1 matches 9 bases. Trimming took 8 bases from V and 4 from J; bases not matched to a gene: 8. The germline V gene has CDR1 SQVTM and CDR2 ANQGSEA. This CDR3 is built from 13 residues. CDR3 in DNA: TGCAGCATACGCCGGGACAGGGTAGAGACCCAGTACTTC. Amino acids: CSIRRDRVETQYF.

This clonotype appeared a single time. At one of its ends the junction is not consistent with the germline gene, which may arise from a read error. The rearrangement links TRBV6-1 to TRBJ2-3, with D maybe TRBD1 (6 bases). Germline values: CDR1 MNHNS, CDR2 SASEGT. The CDR3 is made up of 15 amino acids. CDR3 sequence (DNA): TGTGCCAGCAGTGACCGACAGGAAGCCACGAATACCCAGTATTTT. Amino acid sequence: CASSDRQEATNTQYF.

The chain uses TRBV6-1 and TRBJ1-6, with unresolved D. CDR3 size: 14 residues. CDR1 and CDR2 (germline): MNHNS, SASEGT. Trimming shortened V by 2 bases and J by 11 bases, and 13 bases separated the two germline ends. CDR3 residues: CASSERKGAPPLHF. The CDR3 DNA sequence: TGTGCCAGCAGTGAACGCAAGGGAGCTCCACCCCTCCACTTT.

Comment on this clonotype: A read error is likely, as this CDR3 ends without the conserved phenylalanine or tryptophan. The DNA is omitted, as the CDR3 cannot be located on it reliably, and the CDR3 follows TCRdb's listing. CDR3 region: CSVERTVGNEQFV. The chain carries TRBV29-1 and TRBJ2-1; no DNA check was done on the table's D call, TRBD1. The germline CDR1 and CDR2 sequences are SQVTM and ANQGSEA. With termini counted, the CDR3 has 13 amino acids.

Details on this clonotype: Sequence at one end of the junction differs from germline and may be a read error. The chain has TRBV7-8 and TRBJ1-1, with a weak D call TRBD1 (6 bases). From germline, CDR1 is SGHVS and CDR2 FQNEAQ. The CDR3 is 16 residues long. The CDR3 reads CASSPRGGGMNTEAFF. In nucleotides, the CDR3 is TGTGCGAGCAGCCCACGAGGAGGGGGAATGAACACTGAAGCTTTCTTT.

J is TRBJ2-7 and V is TRBV7-2, with D hard to call. V lost 6 bases to trimming and J lost 2 bases, with 17 bases between them. CDR3 length equals 15 residues. Germline CDR1 reads SGHTA; CDR2 reads FQGNSA. CDR3 sequence reads: CASRKDLHTTYEQYF. For the CDR3, the DNA is TGTGCCAGCAGGAAGGACCTACACACCACCTACGAGCAGTACTTC. The whole variable domain, filled in from reference TRBV7-2 and TRBJ2-7, reads GAGVSQSPSNKVTEKGKDVELRCDPISGHTALYWYRQSLGQGLEFLIYFQGNSAPDKSGLPSDRFSAERTGGSVSTLTIQRTQQEDSAVYLCASRKDLHTTYEQYFGPGTRLTVT.

On this clonotype: Germline is not matched at one junction end, which may reflect a read error. The chain uses TRBV6-6 and TRBJ2-1; D possibly corresponds to TRBD2 (5 bases). Looked up from germline, CDR1 is MNHNY and CDR2 is SVGAGI (reference sequence). There are 16 residues in the CDR3. This CDR3 reads CASNYLGNSPYNVQFF. The CDR3 nucleotides are TGTGCCAGCAATTACCTCGGGAATTCCCCCTACAATGTGCAGTTCTTC.

With respect to this clonotype: The conserved final phenylalanine or tryptophan is absent from the CDR3, which likely points to a read error. V is TRBV11-2 and J is TRBJ2-2; D may be TRBD2 (6 bases). Germline V gives CDR1 SGHAT, CDR2 FQNNGV. The CDR3 is 15 residues long. The CDR3, as DNA: TGTGCCAGCCTCCCACCGGGAGTGCACACCGGGAAGCTGTTTTAT. Its translation is CASLPPGVHTGKLFY.

With respect to this clonotype: Mismatch with germline at one junction end may stem from a read error. The V and J genes are TRBV11-3 and TRBJ2-1; a weak D match, TRBD2 (5 bases). Germline CDR1 SGHNT, CDR2 YENEEA. The CDR3 is 16 residues long. CDR3 sequence (DNA): TGTGGCAGCAGCTACCGAACTAATGGGAGTAAGGATGAGCAGTTCTTC. It codes for CGSSYRTNGSKDEQFF. The full variable domain, with the rest looked up from reference TRBV11-3 and TRBJ2-1, is EAGVVQSPRYKIIEKKQPVAFWCNPISGHNTLYWYLQNLGQGPELLIRYENEEAVDDSQLPKDRFSAERLKGVDSTLKIQPAELGDSAVYLCGSSYRTNGSKDEQFFGPGTRLTVL.

Remarks on this clonotype: A much larger clonotype is one base distant, so this may be a read error. The CDR3 end shows no conserved phenylalanine or tryptophan, and so a read error is likely. The chain uses TRBV5-1 and TRBJ2-3, with D unresolved. The CDR3 sequence is 12 residues long. The V gene lost 4 bases and the J gene lost 0 bases, with 3 bases spanning the gap. Looked up from germline, CDR1 is SGHRS and CDR2 is YFSETQ. The CDR3 DNA reads TGCGCCAGCAGCGTTAGCACAGATACGCAGTATCTT. It yields the protein CASSVSTDTQYL.

This clonotype was counted many times. The chain joins TRBV28 to TRBJ1-5, with 7 positions matching TRBD1. Germline V gene sequence: CDR1 MDHEN, CDR2 SYDVKM. Germline trimming cut 2 bases from V and 1 base from J; bases unmatched to any gene: 2. The CDR3 is 15 amino acids. The CDR3 coding sequence is TGTGCCAGCAGTTTAGCACAGGGGAGCAATCAGCCCCAGCATTTT. Its protein product is CASSLAQGSNQPQHF.

On this clonotype itself: At one end, the junction sequence differs from germline, possibly due to a read error. J is TRBJ2-2 and V is TRBV7-3, with D possibly called TRBD1 or TRBD2 (5 bases each). CDR3 length equals 13 residues. Looked up from germline, CDR1 is SGHTA and CDR2 is FQGTGA. In DNA, the CDR3 is TGTGCCAGCGGTGTGGACAACACCGGGGAGCTGTCTTTT. It encodes CASGVDNTGELSF.

The genes are TRBV6-5 and TRBJ2-7, with TRBD2 as a possible D gene (6 bases). The V gene's germline CDR1 is MNHEY and CDR2 SVGAGI. The CDR3 is 14 residues long. DNA for the CDR3: TGTGCGTCCAGGCCTGAGAGACTAGCCTACGAGCAGTACTTC. Its translation: CASRPERLAYEQYF.

This chain links TRBV6-1 with TRBJ1-5; D remains ambiguous. V was cut by 4 bases and J by 0 bases, with 13 bases left in between. This CDR3 is built from 16 residues. CDR1 MNHNS and CDR2 SASEGT come from the germline V gene. CDR3 region: CASSAFLSGSNQPQHF. The DNA of the CDR3 is TGTGCCAGCAGTGCCTTCTTGAGTGGTAGCAATCAGCCCCAGCATTTT.

A word on this clonotype: This may arise from a read error, as a much more abundant clone is one base away. V is TRBV6-5 and J is TRBJ1-1; D perhaps matches TRBD1 (6 bases). This CDR3 contains 14 residues. Trimming took off 6 bases at V and 3 bases at J, with 14 bases between the two ends. Germline V gene lookup returns CDR1 MNHEY and CDR2 SVGAGI. The CDR3: CASSTSRGDTEAFF. The CDR3 DNA is TGTGCCAGCAGCACAAGCAGGGGAGACACTGAAGCTTTCTTT.

The chain is built from TRBV20-1 and TRBJ1-2, with 8 bases fitting TRBD1. Per the germline V gene, CDR1 is DFQATT and CDR2 is SNEGSKA (reference sequence). This CDR3 comprises 15 residues. The V and J ends lost 7 bases and 5 bases, in that order; junction bases with no gene match: 15. CDR3 region: CSVQQGTGGKYGYTF. The CDR3 DNA is TGCAGTGTTCAGCAGGGAACAGGGGGGAAATATGGCTACACCTTC.

This clonotype showed up many times. V usage is TRBV5-6 and J usage is TRBJ2-1; 8 bases agree with TRBD2. CDR3 size: 19 residues. V gave up 4 bases and J gave up 0 bases; unmatched junction bases: 15. Per germline, CDR1 SGHDT and CDR2 YYEEEE. The CDR3 sequence is CASSPGGGYSGSSYNEQFF. The CDR3 coding sequence is TGTGCCAGCAGCCCGGGGGGGGGTTATAGCGGAAGCTCCTACAATGAGCAGTTCTTC.

V gene TRBV4-1 combines with J gene TRBJ2-7; D might be TRBD2 (5 bases). This CDR3 contains 15 residues. Germline loops: CDR1 MGHRA, CDR2 YSYEKL. Trimming removed 4 bases at V and 4 bases at J, with 17 bases between. CDR3 in DNA: TGCGCCAGCAGCCTCGGGATAGGAGGCCATTACGAGCAGTACTTC. This gives the protein CASSLGIGGHYEQYF.